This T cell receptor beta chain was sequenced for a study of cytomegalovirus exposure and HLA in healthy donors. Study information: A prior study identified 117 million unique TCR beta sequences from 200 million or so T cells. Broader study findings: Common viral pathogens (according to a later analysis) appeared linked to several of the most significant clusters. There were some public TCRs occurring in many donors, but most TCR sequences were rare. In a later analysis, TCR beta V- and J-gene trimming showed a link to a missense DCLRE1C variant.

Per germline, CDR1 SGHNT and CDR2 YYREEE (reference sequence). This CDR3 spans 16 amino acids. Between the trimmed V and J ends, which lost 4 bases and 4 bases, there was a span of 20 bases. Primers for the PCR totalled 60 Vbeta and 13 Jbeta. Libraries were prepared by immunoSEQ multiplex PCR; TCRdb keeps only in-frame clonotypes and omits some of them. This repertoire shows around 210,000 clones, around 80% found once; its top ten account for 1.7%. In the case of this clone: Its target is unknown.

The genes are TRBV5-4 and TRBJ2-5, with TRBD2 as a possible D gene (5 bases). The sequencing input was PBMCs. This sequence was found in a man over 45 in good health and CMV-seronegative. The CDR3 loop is CASSLDVAFGRETQYF. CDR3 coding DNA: TGTGCCAGCAGCCTGGACGTAGCGTTTGGCCGAGAGACCCAGTACTTC.